A selection of T cell receptor beta chains follows, all from one sample in a study of shared clonotypes between healthy human individuals. The data were produced by immunoSEQ multiplex PCR, yet TCRdb's version contains in-frame clones alone and is incomplete. In the table there are about 120,000 clones, about 70% of which are singletons. Sequencing was done on a sample of memory CD8+ T cells sorted from blood. The receptors originated from a woman aged 30 to 39 in good health. CDR3s include the opening cysteine and the closing phenylalanine or tryptophan. D genes are given only for firm matches. Only some rows state a clone size, as once, few, many or a class for expanded clones.

J: TRBJ2-7; size: .; V: TRBV28; D: TRBD2; DNA: TGTGCCAGCAGCCTCCGGGGGGGCGGCTCCTACGAGCAGTACTTC; CDR3: CASSLRGGGSYEQYF
J: TRBJ2-7; size: .; V: TRBV10-2; D: TRBD2; DNA: TGCGCCAGCAGTGAATGGACTAGCGGGAGGGCCGACGAGCAGTACTTC; CDR3: CASSEWTSGRADEQYF
J: TRBJ2-7; size: .; V: TRBV5-4; D: .; DNA: TGTGCCATAGGGACTGGGGCCTACGAGCAGTACTTC; CDR3: CAIGTGAYEQYF
J: TRBJ1-1; size: .; V: TRBV5-4; D: .; DNA: TGTGCCAGCAGCCGCGTCGACACTGAAGCTTTCTTT; CDR3: CASSRVDTEAFF
J: TRBJ1-1; size: .; V: TRBV10-3; D: .; DNA: TGTGCCATCAGTGAGTTGGACGTGAACACTGAAGCTTTCTTT; CDR3: CAISELDVNTEAFF
J: TRBJ2-2; size: .; V: TRBV2; D: .; DNA: TGTGCCAGCAGCAGGTACACCGGGGAGCTGTTTTTT; CDR3: CASSRYTGELFF
J: TRBJ2-7; size: .; V: TRBV28; D: .; DNA: TGTGCCAGCAATAAAATCCACTTTAGGGAGCGAAAGGGCTACGAGCAGTACTTC; CDR3: CASNKIHFRERKGYEQYF
J: TRBJ1-1; size: .; V: TRBV5-6; D: .; DNA: TGTGCCAGCAGCCACTCATCAGGGGCACTGATGAACACTGAAGCTTTCTTT; CDR3: CASSHSSGALMNTEAFF
J: TRBJ2-2; size: many; V: TRBV19; D: .; DNA: TGTGCCAGTAGTGCTACAGGGTACATGAACACCGGGGAGCTGTTTTTT; CDR3: CASSATGYMNTGELFF
J: TRBJ1-5; size: .; V: TRBV4-1; D: .; DNA: TGCGCCAGCAGCTATAACCTGGGTGAAGCTAGCAAACCCCAGCATTTT; CDR3: CASSYNLGEASKPQHF
J: TRBJ1-2; size: .; V: TRBV28; D: TRBD1; DNA: TGTGCCAGCAGTTTATCCCCCGGGACAGATTTTTGGGGCTACACCTTC; CDR3: CASSLSPGTDFWGYTF
J: TRBJ2-1; size: .; V: TRBV15; D: TRBD2; DNA: TGTGCCACCAGCACCGGGACTAGCGGGAGGCCGTACAATGAGCAGTTCTTC; CDR3: CATSTGTSGRPYNEQFF
J: TRBJ2-2; size: .; V: TRBV2; D: .; DNA: TGTGCCAGCAGGGAAGCGTCAGGGATCGCCGGGGAGCTGTTTTTT; CDR3: CASREASGIAGELFF
J: TRBJ2-3; size: .; V: TRBV6-1; D: TRBD2; DNA: TGTGCCAGCAATAGAAACTCGGGGGGTGGAGATACGCAGTATTTT; CDR3: CASNRNSGGGDTQYF
J: TRBJ1-2; size: .; V: TRBV13; D: .; DNA: TGTGCCAGCAGATACGCAGGGCAAGGCTACACCTTC; CDR3: CASRYAGQGYTF
J: TRBJ2-2; size: .; V: TRBV6-6; D: .; DNA: TGTGCCGCGGAGGGGGAGGCGAGGGAGCTGTTTTTT; CDR3: CAAEGEARELFF
J: TRBJ2-7; size: .; V: TRBV5-1; D: .; DNA: TGCGCCAGCAGCCCAACCGCTACTAGTACCGCCGTCGAGCAGTACTTC; CDR3: CASSPTATSTAVEQYF
J: TRBJ2-1; size: .; V: TRBV19; D: .; DNA: TGTGCCACCTCTTGGGGTAGCGGCCCGGGGCAGTTCTTC; CDR3: CATSWGSGPGQFF
J: TRBJ1-5; size: .; V: TRBV6-5; D: .; DNA: TGTGCCAGCAGTTTGGCCCCAATGGGGAATCAGCCCCAGCATTTT; CDR3: CASSLAPMGNQPQHF
J: TRBJ2-5; size: .; V: TRBV5-1; D: TRBD2; DNA: TGCGCCAGCAGCTATGGGGCAGCGGGAGGGCAGGAGACCCAGTACTTC; CDR3: CASSYGAAGGQETQYF
J: TRBJ2-2; size: .; V: TRBV28; D: .; DNA: TGTGCCAGCAGCCCAGTCGGCGTTGGGGGCGGGGAGCTGTTTTTT; CDR3: CASSPVGVGGGELFF
J: TRBJ2-1; size: once; V: TRBV7-6; D: TRBD2; DNA: TGTGCCAGCAGCCTCATAGCGGGAGACGGCGCTACCAATGAGCAGTTCTTC; CDR3: CASSLIAGDGATNEQFF
J: TRBJ2-7; size: .; V: TRBV6-1; D: .; DNA: TGTGCCAGCATCGAAGGAGACAGGTCCTACGAGCAGTACTTC; CDR3: CASIEGDRSYEQYF
J: TRBJ1-5; size: .; V: TRBV28; D: TRBD1; DNA: TGTGCCAGCCGTGACAGGGCATTTTTTGAATTGCAGCCCCAGCATTTT; CDR3: CASRDRAFFELQPQHF
J: TRBJ2-7; size: few; V: TRBV10-2; D: .; DNA: TGCGCCAGCAGTGAGTCTCGCGACTCCCCCCGCTACGAGCAGTACTTC; CDR3: CASSESRDSPRYEQYF
J: TRBJ2-1; size: many; V: TRBV6-4; D: TRBD2; DNA: TGTGCCAGCAGCTTGTCCGGGACTAGCGGCTCCTTTGAGCAGTTCTTC; CDR3: CASSLSGTSGSFEQFF
J: TRBJ2-7; size: .; V: TRBV7-9; D: TRBD2; DNA: TGTGCCAGCAGCTTAGCGACGGGAGGAAGGAAAGAGCAGTACTTC; CDR3: CASSLATGGRKEQYF
J: TRBJ2-1; size: few; V: TRBV10-3; D: TRBD2; DNA: TGTGCCATCAGTGAGCCCGGCGGGAGCTCCTACAATGAGCAGTTCTTC; CDR3: CAISEPGGSSYNEQFF
J: TRBJ2-2; size: .; V: TRBV27; D: .; DNA: TGTGCCAGCAGTTTTCATCCCAGGGGAGTTGGCACCGGGGAGCTGTTTTTT; CDR3: CASSFHPRGVGTGELFF
J: TRBJ2-2; size: .; V: TRBV5-6; D: TRBD2; DNA: TGTGCCAGCAGCTTGGTACTAGCGGGAGCCGGGGAGCTGTTTTTT; CDR3: CASSLVLAGAGELFF
J: TRBJ1-2; size: .; V: TRBV15; D: TRBD1; DNA: TGTGCCACCAGCAGAGATTTGACAGGGATGGATTATGGCTACACCTTC; CDR3: CATSRDLTGMDYGYTF
J: TRBJ2-7; size: .; V: TRBV10-3; D: .; DNA: TGTGCCATCAGTGAAGCAGCAGGGGGTCTCGGGAGCGAGCAGTACTTC; CDR3: CAISEAAGGLGSEQYF
J: TRBJ1-1; size: .; V: TRBV9; D: .; DNA: TGTGCCAGCAGCTACGGACCCAACCACGAAGCTTTCTTT; CDR3: CASSYGPNHEAFF
J: TRBJ1-1; size: few; V: TRBV6-6; D: .; DNA: TGTGCCACCTCCTCAACCCAGATGAACACTGAAGCTTTCTTT; CDR3: CATSSTQMNTEAFF
J: TRBJ2-1; size: .; V: TRBV27; D: TRBD2; DNA: TGTGCCAGCAGTCCCTCGGGACTAGCGGGAGTCACTGAGCAGTTCTTC; CDR3: CASSPSGLAGVTEQFF
J: TRBJ2-7; size: .; V: TRBV18; D: .; DNA: TGTGCCAGCTCACCACGCAGGGTATACGAGCAGTACTTC; CDR3: CASSPRRVYEQYF
J: TRBJ2-7; size: .; V: TRBV4-1; D: TRBD2; DNA: TGCGCCAGCAGCCTAATAGCGGGAGTCTACGAGCAGTACTTC; CDR3: CASSLIAGVYEQYF
J: TRBJ2-7; size: .; V: TRBV27; D: .; DNA: TGTGCCAGCAGGAAAGACCAATACGAGCAGTACTTC; CDR3: CASRKDQYEQYF
J: TRBJ2-3; size: .; V: TRBV29-1; D: .; DNA: TGCAGCGTTGAACTTGAGCTCCTGGGAGATACGCAGTATTTT; CDR3: CSVELELLGDTQYF
J: TRBJ1-4; size: .; V: TRBV7-9; D: TRBD1; DNA: TGTGCCAGCAGTTGGGGACAGGGAGAGGAAAAACTGTTTTTT; CDR3: CASSWGQGEEKLFF
J: TRBJ2-7; size: .; V: TRBV30; D: .; DNA: TGTGCCTGGAGTGTCGGAGGGTCCTACGAGCAGTACTTC; CDR3: CAWSVGGSYEQYF
J: TRBJ1-3; size: .; V: TRBV7-9; D: .; DNA: TGTGCCAGCAGCTTAGGCTTCGGGGCCGCGTTTTCTGGAAACACCATATATTTT; CDR3: CASSLGFGAAFSGNTIYF
J: TRBJ2-3; size: .; V: TRBV6-1; D: TRBD2; DNA: TGTGCCAGCACCCCGGGACTAGCGGGCACAGATACGCAGTATTTT; CDR3: CASTPGLAGTDTQYF
J: TRBJ2-2; size: .; V: TRBV6-5; D: .; DNA: TGTGCCAGCATTTCCGCTTGGGAACCCGGGGAGCTGTTTTTT; CDR3: CASISAWEPGELFF
J: TRBJ2-7; size: many; V: TRBV5-6; D: .; DNA: TGTGCCAGCAGCGGGGGTGTTGGGTTTCCGTACGAGCAGTACTTC; CDR3: CASSGGVGFPYEQYF
J: TRBJ1-4; size: .; V: TRBV2; D: .; DNA: TGTGCCAGCACCTGGAGGGGGGGGTTTAATGAAAAACTGTTTTTT; CDR3: CASTWRGGFNEKLFF